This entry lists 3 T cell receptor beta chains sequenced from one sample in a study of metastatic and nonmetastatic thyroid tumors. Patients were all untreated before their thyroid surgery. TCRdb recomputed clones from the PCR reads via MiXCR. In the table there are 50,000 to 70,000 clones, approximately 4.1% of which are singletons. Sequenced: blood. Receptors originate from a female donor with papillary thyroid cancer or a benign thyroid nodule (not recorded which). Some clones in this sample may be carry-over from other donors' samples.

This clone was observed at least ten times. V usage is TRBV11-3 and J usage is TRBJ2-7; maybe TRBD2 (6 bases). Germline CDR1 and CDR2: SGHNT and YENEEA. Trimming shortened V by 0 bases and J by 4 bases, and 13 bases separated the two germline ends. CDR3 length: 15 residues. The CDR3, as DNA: TGTGCCAGCAGCTTAGATGGCGGGGAACTGTACGAGCAGTACTTC. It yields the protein CASSLDGGELYEQYF.

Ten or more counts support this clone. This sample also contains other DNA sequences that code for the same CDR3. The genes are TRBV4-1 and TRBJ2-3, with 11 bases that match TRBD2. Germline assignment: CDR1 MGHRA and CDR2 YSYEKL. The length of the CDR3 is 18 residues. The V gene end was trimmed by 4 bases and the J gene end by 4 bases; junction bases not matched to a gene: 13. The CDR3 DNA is TGCGCCAGCAGCCCGACCCCGGGACTAGCGGTAAGCGCAGATACGCAGTATTTT. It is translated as CASSPTPGLAVSADTQYF.

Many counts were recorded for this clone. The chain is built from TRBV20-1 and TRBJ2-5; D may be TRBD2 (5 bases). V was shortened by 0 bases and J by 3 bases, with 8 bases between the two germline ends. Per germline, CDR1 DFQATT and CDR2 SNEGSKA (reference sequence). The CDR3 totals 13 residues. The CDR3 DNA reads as TGCAGTGCTAGAGATCAACTAGAAGAGACCCAGTACTTC. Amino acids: CSARDQLEETQYF.